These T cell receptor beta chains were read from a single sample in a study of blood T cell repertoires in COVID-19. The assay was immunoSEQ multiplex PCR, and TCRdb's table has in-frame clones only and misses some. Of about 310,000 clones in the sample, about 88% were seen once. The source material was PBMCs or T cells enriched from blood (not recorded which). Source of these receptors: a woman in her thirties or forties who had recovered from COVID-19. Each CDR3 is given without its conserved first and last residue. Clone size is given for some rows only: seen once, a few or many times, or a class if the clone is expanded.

ASSPSPGGPANEQF TRBV19 . TRBJ2-1
ASSQVGGGMDNEQF TRBV4-2 once TRBJ2-1
ASSPLTDGYT TRBV18 . TRBJ1-2
ASSSRDMYEQY TRBV7-2 . TRBJ2-7
ASSLRFGSGNTIY TRBV9 . TRBJ1-3
ASSLQGASIYSNQPQH TRBV7-2 . TRBJ1-5
ASSDTTGGYGYT TRBV25-1 few TRBJ1-2
ASSFGTGAYNEQF TRBV7-2 once TRBJ2-1
ATSDPTGYDTGELF TRBV24-1 . TRBJ2-2
ASSFSGSYEQY TRBV5-1 . TRBJ2-7